This T cell receptor (beta chain) was profiled in a study of blood T cell repertoires in COVID-19. Study as a whole: Acute and convalescent COVID-19 specimens originated in the United States, Italy and Spain.

Trimming at V came to 0 bases and at J to 5 bases, leaving 8 bases not matched to a gene. The CDR3 runs 17 residues. The germline V gene has CDR1 LGHNA and CDR2 YNFKEQ. The assay was immunoSEQ multiplex PCR, and TCRdb's table has in-frame clones only and misses some. The sample holds about 220,000 clones, 80% to 85% seen once. This chain connects TRBV4-2 to TRBJ2-3; 10 positions match TRBD2. The sequencing input was peripheral blood. The source is a woman aged 25-40 years who had recovered from COVID-19. DNA of the CDR3: TGTGCCAGCAGCCAAGATCAAGCGGGAGGGCCGGAAGATACGCAGTATTTT. This gives the protein CASSQDQAGGPEDTQYF.